The 4 T cell receptor beta chains listed next were all sequenced from one sample in a study of shared clonotypes between healthy human individuals. The data were produced by immunoSEQ multiplex PCR, yet TCRdb's version contains in-frame clones alone and is incomplete. The sample carries about 380,000 clones, roughly 96% recorded once. Sequenced input: memory CD8+ T cells sorted from blood. Regarding subset: CD45RO+ cells pooled with CCR7-negative TemRA cells. These receptors originate from a man under 40 in good health.

The CDR3 protein is CASSYTGGMNYGYTF. CDR3 sequence (DNA): TGTGCCAGCAGTTACACAGGGGGAATGAACTATGGCTACACCTTC. This rearrangement joins TRBV6-5 to TRBJ1-2; TRBD1 agrees at 8 bases. Per the germline V gene, CDR1 is MNHEY and CDR2 is SVGAGI. This CDR3 is 15 amino acids long. Trimming removed 2 bases from V and 2 bases from J; junction bases left unmatched: 4.

The chain joins TRBV9 to TRBJ2-7, with D perhaps TRBD1 (5 bases). The V and J ends lost 0 bases and 2 bases respectively, with 9 bases between them. CDR3 length equals 14 residues. Germline CDR1 SGDLS, CDR2 YYNGEE. CDR3 sequence: CASSVGVTAYEQYF. The CDR3, as DNA: TGTGCCAGCAGCGTAGGTGTGACAGCCTACGAGCAGTACTTC.

This clone was picked up one time. The chain has TRBV28 and TRBJ1-1; D unresolved. The CDR3 is made up of 11 amino acids. Trimming shortened V by 5 bases and J by 8 bases, and 9 bases separated the two germline ends. Germline CDR1 is MDHEN and CDR2 is SYDVKM. CDR3 in amino acids: CASSPYREAFF. CDR3 sequence (DNA): TGTGCCAGCAGTCCTTATAGGGAAGCTTTCTTT.

The genes are TRBV5-4 and TRBJ2-7, with 9 bases fitting TRBD1. Germline-derived CDR1 and CDR2 are SGHNT and YYREEE (reference sequence). The CDR3 contains 13 residues. V lost 3 bases to trimming and J lost 5 bases; unmatched junction nucleotides: 3. The CDR3 here is CASSSRTGDEQYF. The CDR3 nucleotides are TGTGCCAGCAGCTCCCGGACAGGGGACGAGCAGTACTTC. Looking up the rest from reference TRBV5-4 and TRBJ2-7 gives the full variable domain: ETGVTQSPTHLIKTRGQQVTLRCSSQSGHNTVSWYQQALGQGPQFIFQYYREEENGRGNFPPRFSGLQFPNYSSELNVNALELDDSALYLCASSSRTGDEQYFGPGTRLTVT.